The 20 T cell receptor beta chains below all came from one sample that was sequenced in a study of blood T cells in healthy people across ages. Alongside a J-beta primer mix, a sample-barcoded 5' primer served in a second PCR lasting roughly 6 to 11 cycles. TCRdb re-analysed the 5' RACE reads in MiXCR, keeping a single row per CDR3 protein. The sample holds over 1.5 million distinct CDR3 sequences, 40% to 55% seen once. The material sequenced was blood. These receptors were taken from a woman between 35 and 50 years old in good health.

This clonotype is a singleton in its sample. The chain has TRBV5-6 and TRBJ2-3; 11 bases match TRBD2. The CDR3 has 17 residues. The V gene's germline CDR1 is SGHDT and CDR2 YYEEEE. With 2 bases clipped from V and 2 bases from J, the junction kept 7 bases outside the gene matches. CDR3 protein: CASSFKLAGDLTDTQYF. CDR3 sequence (DNA): TGTGCCAGCAGCTTTAAACTAGCGGGGGACCTCACAGATACGCAGTATTTT.

The CDR3 spells CASSLERLAETQYF. The CDR3 region has the DNA TGCGCCAGCAGCTTGGAGAGACTAGCAGAGACCCAGTACTTC. The J gene is TRBJ2-5, the V gene TRBV5-1; 7 bases align to TRBD2. CDR3 size: 14 residues. The V gene end was trimmed by 0 bases and the J gene end by 4 bases; junction bases not matched to a gene: 3. CDR1 is SGHRS, CDR2 YFSETQ, per germline.

The rearrangement uses TRBV9 and TRBJ2-1, with TRBD2 matching over 10 bases. CDR3 length equals 15 residues. Looked up from germline, CDR1 is SGDLS and CDR2 is YYNGEE. After removal of 0 bases from V and 6 bases from J, the junction contained 3 bases not matched to a gene. In DNA form, the CDR3 reads TGTGCCAGCAGCGTAGCTAGCGGGGGAGGCAATGAGCAGTTCTTC. This gives the protein CASSVASGGGNEQFF.

The chain combines TRBV28 with TRBJ2-3, with TRBD1 matching over 8 bases. Germline V lookup: CDR1 MDHEN, CDR2 SYDVKM. Trimming at V came to 1 base and at J to 6 bases, leaving 6 bases not matched to a gene. The CDR3 length is 15 residues. The DNA for the CDR3 is TGTGCCAGCAGTTTATTGGGACAGGTGGGGGATACGCAGTATTTT. Translated, it gives CASSLLGQVGDTQYF.

The chain employs TRBV7-2 and TRBJ2-7; 7 positions match TRBD2. This CDR3 comprises 17 residues. The V and J ends lost 3 bases and 0 bases, in that order; junction bases with no gene match: 11. Germline lookup yields CDR1 SGHTA and CDR2 FQGNSA. CDR3 region: CASSFTSWGGSSYEQYF. The CDR3 DNA sequence: TGTGCCAGCAGCTTCACCTCGTGGGGGGGTAGCTCCTACGAGCAGTACTTC. The variable domain in full, with the rest retrieved from reference TRBV7-2 and TRBJ2-7, is GAGVSQSPSNKVTEKGKDVELRCDPISGHTALYWYRQSLGQGLEFLIYFQGNSAPDKSGLPSDRFSAERTGGSVSTLTIQRTQQEDSAVYLCASSFTSWGGSSYEQYFGPGTRLTVT.

Points on this clonotype: An end of the junction does not agree with germline; a read error may underlie this. The chain employs TRBV2 and TRBJ2-7, with D unclear. This CDR3 contains 15 residues. In germline, CDR1 is SNHLY, CDR2 FYNNEI. CDR3 DNA: TGTGCCAGCAGTGAACCTTGGATATCGCCCTACGAGCGGTACTTC. Its protein is CASSEPWISPYERYF.

V usage is TRBV6-5 and J usage is TRBJ2-3; 7 bases are shared with TRBD2. J was trimmed by 1 base and V by 0 bases; bases with no gene match: 4. The CDR3 spans 16 residues. Germline V lookup: CDR1 MNHEY, CDR2 SVGAGI. As DNA, the CDR3 is TGTGCCAGCAGTTACTCGATGGGGGGGGGCACAGATACGCAGTATTTT. This sequence encodes CASSYSMGGGTDTQYF.

This clonotype showed up many times. This sequence joins TRBV28 and TRBJ2-3; the match to TRBD1 covers 10 bases. V lost 4 bases, J lost 1 base, and 2 bases stayed unmatched. Germline assignment: CDR1 MDHEN and CDR2 SYDVKM. The CDR3 runs 15 residues. CDR3 loop: CASSSGTGGTDTQYF. The CDR3, as DNA: TGTGCCAGCAGTTCCGGGACAGGGGGCACAGATACGCAGTATTTT.

The chain joins TRBV20-1 to TRBJ2-3, with 14 bases fitting TRBD2. Trimming took 4 bases from V and 3 from J; bases not matched to a gene: 6. Germline V lookup: CDR1 DFQATT, CDR2 SNEGSKA (reference sequence). CDR3 length equals 16 residues. The CDR3 spells CSATRLAGGATDTQYF. Here the CDR3 DNA reads TGCAGTGCTACAAGACTAGCGGGGGGGGCAACAGATACGCAGTATTTT.

This clonotype was counted only a few times. The V and J genes are TRBV3-1 and TRBJ2-6, with D perhaps TRBD2 (6 bases). The CDR3 consists of 13 residues. Germline V lookup: CDR1 LGHDT, CDR2 YNNKEL (reference sequence). V lost 10 bases, J lost 3 bases, and 10 bases lay in between. CDR3 loop: CATTGVGANVLTF. In DNA, the CDR3 is TGTGCCACAACGGGAGTTGGGGCCAACGTCCTGACTTTC.

This clonotype was counted between two and nine times. This chain uses TRBV10-3 with TRBJ1-1; tentative D call: TRBD1 (6 bases). Looked up from germline, CDR1 is ENHRY and CDR2 is SYGVKD. Trimming took off 7 bases at V and 2 bases at J, with 11 bases between the two ends. CDR3 length: 13 residues. The CDR3, as DNA: TGTGCCATCACTACAGGGTTAAACACTGAAGCTTTCTTT. Protein: CAITTGLNTEAFF.

V gene TRBV10-1 combines with J gene TRBJ2-3, with D possibly TRBD2 on 5 matching bases. CDR1 is WNHNN and CDR2 is SYGVQD in the germline V gene (reference sequence). Trimming left V 3 bases short and J 2 bases short, with 15 bases between. CDR3 length: 16 amino acids. The CDR3 nucleotides are TGCGCCAGCAGTGACCGGGCCGGGGTTAACACAGATACGCAGTATTTT. It specifies CASSDRAGVNTDTQYF.

The rearrangement uses TRBV28 and TRBJ2-6, with D possibly TRBD1 on 5 matching bases. The germline gives CDR1 MDHEN, CDR2 SYDVKM. V dropped 6 bases and J dropped 1 base, with 22 bases sitting between them. The CDR3 length is 19 residues. The CDR3 loop is CASSNHRTRLQSGANVLTF. The CDR3 DNA reads as TGTGCCAGCAGCAACCACAGGACGCGCCTACAGTCTGGGGCCAACGTCCTGACTTTC.

This rearrangement joins TRBV7-9 to TRBJ2-1; 7 bases agree with TRBD2. Germline V gene lookup returns CDR1 SEHNR and CDR2 FQNEAQ (reference sequence). CDR3 length: 16 amino acids. The V segment lost 5 bases and the J segment 13 bases; nucleotides outside the gene matches: 20. The CDR3 reads CASSPRGTTGLETQFF. CDR3 DNA sequence: TGTGCCAGCAGCCCGAGAGGGACTACAGGTTTGGAGACCCAGTTCTTC.

The chain couples TRBV5-6 to TRBJ2-1; 10 bases are shared with TRBD1. The DNA end is a closer match to TRBJ2-7, so the J assignment may be wrong. The germline CDR1 and CDR2 sequences are SGHDT and YYEEEE. The CDR3 is 18 amino acids. For the CDR3, the DNA is TGTGCCAGCAGCTCAGTTCGTTACCGGGACAGGGGCTACAATGAGCAGTACTTC. This codes for CASSSVRYRDRGYNEQYF.

The chain combines TRBV20-1 with TRBJ2-5; TRBD1 agrees at 8 bases. J gave up 1 base and V 5 bases, and 6 bases lay outside the gene matches. Germline lookup yields CDR1 DFQATT and CDR2 SNEGSKA (reference sequence). The CDR3 is made up of 14 amino acids. Here the CDR3 DNA reads TGCAGTGCTGCCCCCGGGACAGGCCAAGAGACCCAGTACTTC. This sequence encodes CSAAPGTGQETQYF.

The chain couples TRBV6-6 to TRBJ2-7, with TRBD1 matching 9 bases. The CDR3 is made up of 16 amino acids. In germline, CDR1 is MNHNY, CDR2 SVGAGI (reference sequence). After removal of 5 bases from V and 2 bases from J, the junction contained 10 bases not matched to a gene. The CDR3 is CASSEGTGIVPYEQYF. CDR3 sequence (DNA): TGTGCCAGCAGTGAGGGGACAGGGATCGTTCCCTACGAGCAGTACTTC.

The rearrangement links TRBV6-1 to TRBJ2-5; TRBD1 matches 9 bases. V dropped 6 bases and J dropped 6; count of bases not matched to a gene: 5. Germline V CDR1 and CDR2: MNHNS, SASEGT. The CDR3 consists of 13 residues. This CDR3 reads CASRRDRVQTQYF. The DNA of the CDR3 is TGTGCCAGCAGACGGGACAGGGTTCAGACCCAGTACTTC.

The V and J genes are TRBV5-5 and TRBJ1-1, with unresolved D. Between the trimmed V and J ends, which lost 6 bases and 1 base, there was a span of 10 bases. The CDR3 covers 13 residues. Germline V gene data show CDR1 as SGHKS and CDR2 as YYEKEE (reference sequence). CDR3 coding DNA: TGTGCCAGCACCATTGGAGCGAACACTGAAGCTTTCTTT. Protein sequence: CASTIGANTEAFF.

In its sample, this clonotype was seen a few times. The gene calls are TRBV7-2 and TRBJ1-2, with 8 bases that match TRBD1. The junction had 8 bases not matched to a gene; V was cut back by 5 bases and J by 0 bases. This CDR3 has 16 amino acids. CDR1 and CDR2 (germline): SGHTA, FQGNSA. CDR3 bases: TGTGCCAGCAGCCCGGACAGGGTTGTGACTAACTATGGCTACACCTTC. Residues: CASSPDRVVTNYGYTF.